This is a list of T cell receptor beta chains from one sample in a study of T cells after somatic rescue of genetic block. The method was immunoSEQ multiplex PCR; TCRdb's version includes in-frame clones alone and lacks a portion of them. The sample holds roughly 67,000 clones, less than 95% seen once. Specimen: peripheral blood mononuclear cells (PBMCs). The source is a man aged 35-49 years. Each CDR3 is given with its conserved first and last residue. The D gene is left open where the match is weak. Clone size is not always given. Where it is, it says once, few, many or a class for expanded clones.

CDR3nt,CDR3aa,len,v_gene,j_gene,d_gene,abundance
TGCGCCAGCAGCCTTTCCAGCTCTGGGGCCAACGTCCTGACTTTC,CASSLSSSGANVLTF,15,TRBV5-1,TRBJ2-6,.,.
TGTGCCAGCACCCTGGGGGCTGGGGCCAACGTCCTGACTTTC,CASTLGAGANVLTF,14,TRBV5-5,TRBJ2-6,.,.
TGTGCCATCAGTGACCCCGGGACCCAGAGGCCCTACGAGCAGTACTTC,CAISDPGTQRPYEQYF,16,TRBV10-3,TRBJ2-7,.,.
TGTGCCAGCAGTTACTCAGGGGCCTCGTGGACTGAAGCTTTCTTT,CASSYSGASWTEAFF,15,TRBV6-5,TRBJ1-1,.,.
TGTGCCAGTACCCAGGGGTGGGGGCAGCCCCAGCATTTT,CASTQGWGQPQHF,13,TRBV19,TRBJ1-5,.,.
TGTGCCACCAGCAGAGATCCCGCAGGGGGAAGTGTAGGGCAGTACTTC,CATSRDPAGGSVGQYF,16,TRBV15,TRBJ2-7,TRBD1,.
TGTGCCAGCAGCTTGCCGGGACAGTACAATGAGCAGTTCTTC,CASSLPGQYNEQFF,14,TRBV5-4,TRBJ2-1,TRBD1,.
TGTGCCAGTACCCTTCACCAGGGCTACAATGAGCAGTTCTTC,CASTLHQGYNEQFF,14,TRBV19,TRBJ2-1,.,.
TGTGCCAGCAGCTTAACCAGCAACACCGGGGAGCTGTTTTTT,CASSLTSNTGELFF,14,TRBV11-3,TRBJ2-2,.,.
TGTGCCAGCAGTCGAACGGACAGCCAAGAGACCCAGTACTTC,CASSRTDSQETQYF,14,TRBV6-1,TRBJ2-5,.,.
TGTGCCATCAGTCCCGGACTAGCGGGGCACACCGGGGAGCTGTTTTTT,CAISPGLAGHTGELFF,16,TRBV10-3,TRBJ2-2,TRBD2,.
TGTGCTAGTGGTGCTACCTCCGGGACACGTTACACCTTC,CASGATSGTRYTF,13,TRBV12-5,TRBJ1-2,.,.
TGTGCCACCCAGCGGGACAGAGGCAATCAGCCCCAGCATTTT,CATQRDRGNQPQHF,14,TRBV19,TRBJ1-5,TRBD1,.
TGTGCCAGCAGTTTAGACGGGGGGGTTCAGCCCCAGCATTTT,CASSLDGGVQPQHF,14,TRBV27,TRBJ1-5,.,.
TGTGCCAGCAGCCAGACGGCCATAACCCACGAGCAGTACTTC,CASSQTAITHEQYF,14,TRBV5-6,TRBJ2-7,.,.
TGTGCCAGCAGCTTAGCGGGGGGGAATCAGCCCCAGCATTTT,CASSLAGGNQPQHF,14,TRBV7-2,TRBJ1-5,.,.
TGTGCCAGCAGTTTTTTCCCGCCAAACAATGAGCAGTTCTTC,CASSFFPPNNEQFF,14,TRBV7-8,TRBJ2-1,.,.
TGTGCCAGCAGCGACCGACAGGGTAACAATGAGCAGTTCTTC,CASSDRQGNNEQFF,14,TRBV9,TRBJ2-1,TRBD1,.
TGTGCCAGCACACTAGCCCCCTTAGCAGATACGCAGTATTTT,CASTLAPLADTQYF,14,TRBV7-6,TRBJ2-3,.,once
TGCGCCAGCAGCCCCGTCTTGGTTGATTACGTGGGGACCGGGGAGCTGTTTTTT,CASSPVLVDYVGTGELFF,18,TRBV5-1,TRBJ2-2,.,once
TGTGCCAGCACCGGAGAGCGGGGGGGCCGGCAGACCCAGTACTTC,CASTGERGGRQTQYF,15,TRBV11-2,TRBJ2-5,TRBD2,.
TGTGCCAGCAGCGTAGCTGACAGGTCCTATGGCTACACCTTC,CASSVADRSYGYTF,14,TRBV9,TRBJ1-2,.,.
TGCGCCAGCAGCCAAGACCCAGGGGTGGCCGGGGCCAACGTCCTGACTTTC,CASSQDPGVAGANVLTF,17,TRBV4-3,TRBJ2-6,.,.
TGTGCCAGCAGCTACTCGATGGCAGGGCGGAATGAAAAACTGTTTTTT,CASSYSMAGRNEKLFF,16,TRBV6-5,TRBJ1-4,.,.
TGTGCCAGCAGTTTTGGATACTTGGGAGGGCCCGATGGCTACACCTTC,CASSFGYLGGPDGYTF,16,TRBV27,TRBJ1-2,.,.
TGTGCTATCCGACAGGGGTTCCCCGGGGAGCTGTTTTTT,CAIRQGFPGELFF,13,TRBV12-5,TRBJ2-2,TRBD1,.
TGCGCCAGCAGCTTGGTCAGGGGCACTGAAGCTTTCTTT,CASSLVRGTEAFF,13,TRBV5-1,TRBJ1-1,.,.
TGTGCCACCAGCAGACCATCCGAGGGAGCGGGGGGGAGAGAGACCCAGTACTTC,CATSRPSEGAGGRETQYF,18,TRBV15,TRBJ2-5,TRBD2,.
TGTGCCAGTAGAAGAGACTCTCGGAGCTCCTACGAGCAGTACTTC,CASRRDSRSSYEQYF,15,TRBV19,TRBJ2-7,.,.
TGTGCCAGCAGCTCGGACCCGTATGGCTACACCTTC,CASSSDPYGYTF,12,TRBV13,TRBJ1-2,.,.
TGTGCCAGCAGTGAAGCGCGGAACACTGAAGCTTTCTTT,CASSEARNTEAFF,13,TRBV6-1,TRBJ1-1,.,.
TGTGCCAGCAGCAACCCCCGACAGGGAACCTACGAGCAGTACTTC,CASSNPRQGTYEQYF,15,TRBV5-6,TRBJ2-7,TRBD1,.
TGTGCCAGCAGTTTATGGGCTAGCGGGGAGGAGACCCAGTACTTC,CASSLWASGEETQYF,15,TRBV28,TRBJ2-5,TRBD2,.
TGTGCCAGCAGTCGGGACAGCGCGAACACCGGGGAGCTGTTTTTT,CASSRDSANTGELFF,15,TRBV11-2,TRBJ2-2,TRBD1,.
TGTGCCAGCAGCAGTTCGACAGCTAACAATCAGCCCCAGCATTTT,CASSSSTANNQPQHF,15,TRBV7-6,TRBJ1-5,.,.
TGTGCCAGCAGCCCAAACAGGGGACGGAGCTCCGGGGAGCTGTTTTTT,CASSPNRGRSSGELFF,16,TRBV5-6,TRBJ2-2,TRBD1,.
TGTGCCAGCAGTCCGGGGCAGGAAGTTGACGAGCAGTACTTC,CASSPGQEVDEQYF,14,TRBV2,TRBJ2-7,.,.
TGTGCCAGCAGTTCCCGGACAGGGAGAACCTCCTACGAGCAGTACTTC,CASSSRTGRTSYEQYF,16,TRBV27,TRBJ2-7,TRBD1,.
TGTGCCAGCAGCTCGCGTGTATCTGGGCGGGCAGATACGCAGTATTTT,CASSSRVSGRADTQYF,16,TRBV11-2,TRBJ2-3,.,.
TGTGCCAGCAGTCTTAGGACAGGCGCCCACGAGCAGTACTTC,CASSLRTGAHEQYF,14,TRBV6-1,TRBJ2-7,TRBD1,.
TGTGCCAGCAGTAAGAGCGGGACAGATACGCAGTATTTT,CASSKSGTDTQYF,13,TRBV6-4,TRBJ2-3,.,.
TGCAGCGTGGATGGGACTAGCGGGGTCACCACAGATACGCAGTATTTT,CSVDGTSGVTTDTQYF,16,TRBV29-1,TRBJ2-3,TRBD2,.
TGTGCCAGCAGCCTCGGGACAGGGGGCTCCTACGAGCAGTACTTC,CASSLGTGGSYEQYF,15,TRBV7-3,TRBJ2-7,TRBD1,.
TGTGCCAGCAGCTTGGGACAGGGGAGTGGGGAGACCCAGTACTTC,CASSLGQGSGETQYF,15,TRBV5-8,TRBJ2-5,TRBD1,.